This TCR beta chain was identified in a study of blood T cell repertoires in COVID-19. The CDR3 totals 14 residues. The V and J ends lost 5 bases and 1 base respectively, with 11 bases between them. The V gene's germline CDR1 is SGHTA and CDR2 FQGNSA. Assay used: immunoSEQ multiplex PCR; TCRdb lists only in-frame clones, some missing. The sample gives tens of thousands of clones, about four fifths of which show up once; roughly 5.8% is in the top ten. This TCR was sampled from a human donor in a cohort sampled during active or convalescent COVID-19. Sequencing input: peripheral blood. The J gene is TRBJ2-5, the V gene TRBV7-2; D may be TRBD2 (5 bases). The CDR3 reads CASSPPGIQETQYF. The CDR3 coding sequence is TGTGCCAGCAGCCCACCGGGGATCCAAGAGACCCAGTACTTC.